Reported below is one T cell receptor (beta chain). Its antigen is unknown. These data originate in a study of CD8+ T cells in alopecia areata. Study background: A regimen of oral tofacitinib, 5 to 10 mg twice daily, was given to treated patients.

J gave up 7 bases and V 3 bases, and 3 bases lay outside the gene matches. The CDR3 extends over 13 amino acids. CDR1 MNHEY and CDR2 SMNVEV come from the germline V gene (reference sequence). Sequencing used cDNA as its template, made by extracting RNA and reverse transcribing it. Only in-frame clones appear in the TCRdb table, and some are missing; sequencing was by immunoSEQ multiplex PCR. Altogether hundreds of thousands of clones are present, roughly 60% being singletons, with the ten largest covering 0.75% to 0.95%. Broader study findings: Sequencing of scalp samples also captures resident alphabeta T cells of normal skin.

Stated treatment: oral pan-JAK inhibitor, 5-10 mg twice daily. V gene TRBV27 combines with J gene TRBJ1-2, with 9 bases identical to TRBD1. The clonotype comes from a human donor with alopecia areata. The material was CD4+ T cells sorted from blood, obtained at week 52, from a patient treated with tofacitinib. In DNA, the CDR3 is TGTGCCAGCAGTTTTGAGGACAGGGGTGGCTACACCTTC. Its protein product is CASSFEDRGGYTF.